The source of this T cell receptor beta chain is a study of Ad26.COV2.S vaccination and SARS-CoV-2 variants. Overall study: Ad26.COV2.S was injected intramuscularly once or twice, 56 days apart.

Regarding treatment: around 19 received Ad26.COV2.S at low or high dose, single or two shots; 5 received placebo; per-sample allocation not given. Collection of the samples took place on day 63 after the first injection of vaccine or placebo. In the case of this clone: The antigen remains unidentified.

Generated by immunoSEQ multiplex PCR, the TCRdb table keeps only in-frame clones and is missing some. This sample has 300,000 to 350,000 clones, with 88% found just once. Whole-study results and caveats: Non-spike TCR breadth did not differ much between vaccine and placebo recipients.

The CDR3 is 13 residues long. In germline, CDR1 is SGHRS, CDR2 YFSETQ. V shed 4 bases and J shed 4 bases, with 10 bases lying between them. The source of this sequence is a person between 18 and 65 years old who received the Ad26.COV2.S COVID-19 vaccine or a placebo. Specimen: peripheral blood, collected in a trial of Ad26.COV2.S vaccine versus placebo. The V gene is TRBV5-1, the J gene TRBJ2-3, with no clear D. The CDR3 sequence is CASSKQTSDTQYF. In nucleotides, the CDR3 is TGCGCCAGCAGCAAACAGACTTCAGATACGCAGTATTTT.